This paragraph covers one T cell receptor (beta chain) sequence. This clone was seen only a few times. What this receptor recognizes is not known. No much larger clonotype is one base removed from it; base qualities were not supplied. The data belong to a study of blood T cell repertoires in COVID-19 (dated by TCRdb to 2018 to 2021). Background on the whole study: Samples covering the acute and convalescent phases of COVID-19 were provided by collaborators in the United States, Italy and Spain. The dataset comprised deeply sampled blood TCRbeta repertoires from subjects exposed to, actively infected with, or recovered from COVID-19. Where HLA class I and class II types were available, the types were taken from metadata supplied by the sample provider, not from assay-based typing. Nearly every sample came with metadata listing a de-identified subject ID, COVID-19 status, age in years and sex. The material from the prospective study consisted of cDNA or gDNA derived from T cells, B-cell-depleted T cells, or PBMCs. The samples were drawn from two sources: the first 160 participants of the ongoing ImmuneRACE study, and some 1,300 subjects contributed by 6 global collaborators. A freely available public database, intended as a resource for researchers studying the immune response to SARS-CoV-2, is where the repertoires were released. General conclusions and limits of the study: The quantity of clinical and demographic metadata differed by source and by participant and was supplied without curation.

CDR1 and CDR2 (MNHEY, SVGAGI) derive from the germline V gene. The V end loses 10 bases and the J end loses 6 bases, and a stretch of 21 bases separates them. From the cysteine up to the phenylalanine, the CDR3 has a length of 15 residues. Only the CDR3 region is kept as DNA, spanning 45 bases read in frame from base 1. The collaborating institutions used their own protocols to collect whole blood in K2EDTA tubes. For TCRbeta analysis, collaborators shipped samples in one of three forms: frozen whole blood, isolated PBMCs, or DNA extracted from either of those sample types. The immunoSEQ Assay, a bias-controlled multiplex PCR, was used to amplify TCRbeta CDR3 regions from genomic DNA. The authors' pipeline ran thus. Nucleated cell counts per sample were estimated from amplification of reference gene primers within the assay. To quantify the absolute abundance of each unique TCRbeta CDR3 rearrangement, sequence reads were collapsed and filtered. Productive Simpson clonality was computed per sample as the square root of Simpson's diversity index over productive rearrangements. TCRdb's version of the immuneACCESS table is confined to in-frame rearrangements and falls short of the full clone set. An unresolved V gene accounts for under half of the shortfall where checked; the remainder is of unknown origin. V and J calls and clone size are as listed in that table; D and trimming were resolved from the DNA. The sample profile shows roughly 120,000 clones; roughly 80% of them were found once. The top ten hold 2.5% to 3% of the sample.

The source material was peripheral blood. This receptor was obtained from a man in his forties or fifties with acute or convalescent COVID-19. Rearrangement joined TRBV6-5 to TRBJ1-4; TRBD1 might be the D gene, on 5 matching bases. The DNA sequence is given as TGTGCCACCCAACCGGGGACCGCGGGGGATGAAAAACTGTTTTTT. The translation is CATQPGTAGDEKLFF.